The entry that follows covers one TCR beta chain sequence. The method was immunoSEQ multiplex PCR; TCRdb's version includes in-frame clones alone and lacks a portion of them. The sample contains fewer than 15,000 clones, 70% to 80% of which appear only once. This sample was taken from a study of sequential checkpoint blockade in melanoma. Treatment described: randomized to nivolumab then ipilimumab (arm A) or the reverse (arm B). Patients had received no earlier DNA-damaging chemotherapy. Live CD3+CD8+ CD19− CD56− cells were sorted from PBMCs. This material consisted of CD8+ T cells sorted from blood (inferred from file names), taken from a patient given nivolumab and ipilimumab in sequence. This sequence was found in a human donor with melanoma.

Here the CDR3 reads CASSLDAGGLSGEQFF. CDR3 nucleotides: TGTGCCAGCAGCTTAGACGCGGGAGGGCTTTCCGGTGAGCAGTTCTTC. V usage is TRBV7-3 and J usage is TRBJ2-1, with 9 positions matching TRBD2. V lost 2 bases, J lost 9 bases, and 11 bases stayed unmatched. There are 16 residues in the CDR3. Germline V gene sequence: CDR1 SGHTA, CDR2 FQGTGA.